This passage covers 27 T cell receptor beta chains from one sample sequenced in a study of molecular identifiers for immune sequencing clone quantification. TCRdb redid the calling of the PCR reads with MiXCR, one entry per CDR3 protein. The table shows about 100,000 distinct CDR3 sequences, with under 40% occurring only once. The sample was naive CD8+ T cells from blood, with Jurkat cell RNA spiked in. Subset in this sample: FACS-sorted CD8+CD4-CCR7+CD45RA+ naive T cells. These receptors were collected from a human donor in good health. Some libraries in this study had Jurkat cell RNA spiked in.

The chain recombines TRBV11-2 with TRBJ2-1; maybe TRBD1 (6 bases). The CDR3 sequence is 15 residues long. V lost 1 base, J lost 4 bases, and 11 bases lay in between. Germline-derived CDR1 and CDR2 are SGHAT and FQNNGV. The CDR3 sequence: CASSLGQGIYNEQFF. The CDR3 DNA reads TGTGCCAGCAGCTTAGGCCAGGGGATTTACAATGAGCAGTTCTTC.

About this clonotype: One base away lies a much larger clone, so this may be a sequencing read error. The CDR3, as DNA: TGTGCCAGCGCTTCACCCCTAGCGGGAGAGCCAGATACGCAGTATTTT. This codes for CASASPLAGEPDTQYF. This chain links TRBV12-3 or TRBV12-4 with TRBJ2-3; 10 nucleotides line up with TRBD2. Losses at the gene ends were 8 bases for V and 4 bases for J; bases not matched to a gene: 12. The CDR3 consists of 16 residues.

The table lists this clonotype with a count of one. A much larger clone sits a single nucleotide away, making a read error possible. Without the conserved terminal phenylalanine or tryptophan, this CDR3 likely stems from a read error. This rearrangement joins TRBV9 to TRBJ2-1; 7 bases agree with TRBD1. Looked up from germline, CDR1 is SGDLS and CDR2 is YYNGEE. There are 16 residues in the CDR3. V shed 4 bases, J shed 9 bases, and the junction held 16 bases outside the gene matches. The CDR3 DNA reads TGTGCCAGCAGCAGGAGGAATGACAGGGTGCGCGGTGAGCAGTTCATC. It encodes CASSRRNDRVRGEQFI.

With respect to this clonotype: This may be a read error: a much more frequent sequence differs by one nucleotide. This sequence joins TRBV7-9 and TRBJ2-7, with D tentatively TRBD1 or TRBD2 (5 bases each). CDR1 SEHNR and CDR2 FQNEAQ come from the germline V gene (reference sequence). V lost 2 bases and J 5 bases, leaving 16 bases between the germline ends. There are 15 residues in the CDR3. The CDR3 spells CASSLPRDGTHEQYF. DNA of the CDR3: TGTGCCAGCAGCTTACCACGGGACGGAACCCACGAGCAGTACTTC.

This clonotype turned up a few times. The chain couples TRBV28 to TRBJ2-3; D is ambiguous. V was cut by 6 bases and J by 3 bases, with 13 bases left in between. The CDR3 is 14 amino acids. The germline V gene encodes CDR1 MDHEN and CDR2 SYDVKM. DNA of the CDR3: TGTGCCAGCAGCCCGAGGTGGGCGACAGATACGCAGTATTTT. This gives the protein CASSPRWATDTQYF.

The chain has TRBV27 and TRBJ2-7; TRBD2 matches 12 bases. The trim removed 5 bases at V and 10 bases at J, leaving 12 bases unmatched. From germline, CDR1 is MNHEY and CDR2 SMNVEV (reference sequence). The CDR3 is 15 residues long. The DNA of the CDR3 is TGTGCCAGCAGTCTCGAAACTAGCGGGAGGCAGTTTCAGTACTTC. Residues: CASSLETSGRQFQYF.

This chain connects TRBV19 to TRBJ2-3, with D maybe TRBD2 (5 bases). Looked up from germline, CDR1 is LNHDA and CDR2 is SQIVND (reference sequence). V lost 1 base and J lost 13, with 15 bases in between. CDR3 length: 13 residues. CDR3 sequence reads: CASSIALPGKEYF. The CDR3 DNA reads TGTGCCAGTAGTATAGCCCTCCCGGGGAAGGAGTATTTT. The full variable domain, with the rest looked up from reference TRBV19 and TRBJ2-3, is DGGITQSPKYLFRKEGQNVTLSCEQNLNHDAMYWYRQDPGQGLRLIYYSQIVNDFQKGDIAEGYSVSREKKESFPLTVTSAQKNPTAFYLCASSIALPGKEYFGPGTRLTVL.

About this clonotype itself: The junction does not match germline at one end; this may be a read error. V usage is TRBV5-3 and J usage is TRBJ2-7; D remains unclear. TRBV5-3 is placed among ORFs of uncertain function. CDR3 length: 13 amino acids. CDR3 nucleotide sequence: TGTGCCAGCAGCTTGGAAGGGCGAATCGAGCAGTACTTC. It translates to CASSLEGRIEQYF.

The chain uses TRBV7-9 and TRBJ1-2; no firm D call. Germline V lookup: CDR1 SEHNR, CDR2 FQNEAQ (reference sequence). This CDR3 has 14 residues. V was trimmed by 4 bases and J by 0 bases, leaving 9 bases between them. CDR3: CASSYEPSNYGYTF. DNA of the CDR3: TGTGCCAGCAGCTATGAGCCCTCTAACTATGGCTACACCTTC.

In this sample, this clonotype turned up many times. V and J are TRBV7-2 and TRBJ1-1; the D is unclear. V was pared by 3 bases and J by 7 bases, with 9 bases between. Per the germline V gene, CDR1 is SGHTA and CDR2 is FQGNSA. The length of the CDR3 is 12 residues. The DNA of the CDR3 is TGTGCCAGCAGCTTCCCCGGGAATGAAGCTTTCTTT. Protein sequence: CASSFPGNEAFF.

A word on this clonotype: This could be a read error, since a much larger clone is one nucleotide away. Because the CDR3 is missing its conserved closing phenylalanine or tryptophan, this is likely a read error. The chain recombines TRBV7-9 with TRBJ2-1; no clear D gene. Per the germline V gene, CDR1 is SEHNR and CDR2 is FQNEAQ (reference sequence). CDR3 length: 11 residues. V was pared by 5 bases and J by 2 bases, with 1 base between. The CDR3 loop reads CASSTYNEQFL. The CDR3 nucleotides read TGTGCCAGCAGCACCTACAATGAGCAGTTCCTC.

This chain joins TRBV4-3 and TRBJ2-1; 7 bases match TRBD1. The CDR3 has 15 residues. J was trimmed by 2 bases and V by 3 bases; bases with no gene match: 4. Germline CDR1 reads LGHNA; CDR2 reads YSLEER. The CDR3 sequence is CASSQFRGTYNEQFF. The CDR3 region has the DNA TGCGCCAGCAGCCAGTTCAGGGGGACCTACAATGAGCAGTTCTTC.

Points on this clonotype: Given a much more abundant clone one base away, this may be a read error. This rearrangement joins TRBV5-3 to TRBJ2-3; D is unresolved. TRBV5-3 counts as an open reading frame of uncertain function. The CDR3 runs 13 residues. The CDR3 sequence: CASSDVLSDRQYF. In nucleotides, the CDR3 is TGTGCCAGCAGCGACGTCCTATCAGATAGGCAGTATTTT.

Concerning this clonotype itself: A read error may be the cause here, since a much bigger clone is one base away. The chain combines TRBV20-1 with TRBJ2-7, with D uncertain. Germline V lookup: CDR1 DFQATT, CDR2 SNEGSKA (reference sequence). This CDR3 has 14 residues. V shed 6 bases and J shed 3 bases, with 18 bases lying between them. DNA for the CDR3: TGCAGTGCCAGCCCGAATGTAATTCACTACGAGCAGTACTTC. This gives the protein CSASPNVIHYEQYF.

The V and J genes are TRBV7-2 and TRBJ2-3, with 14 bases that match TRBD2. J lost 4 bases, V lost 5 bases, and 8 bases had no gene match. In germline, CDR1 is SGHTA, CDR2 FQGNSA. This CDR3 contains 17 residues. The CDR3 nucleotides are TGTGCCAGCAGCCCGGGGGGACTAGCGGGAGTGGCAGATACGCAGTATTTT. This translates into CASSPGGLAGVADTQYF. Combining the CDR3 with reference TRBV7-2 and TRBJ2-3 gives the whole variable domain GAGVSQSPSNKVTEKGKDVELRCDPISGHTALYWYRQSLGQGLEFLIYFQGNSAPDKSGLPSDRFSAERTGGSVSTLTIQRTQQEDSAVYLCASSPGGLAGVADTQYFGPGTRLTVL.

This clonotype was detected ten times or more. This chain joins TRBV28 and TRBJ1-1, with 7 bases identical to TRBD1. Germline V CDR1 and CDR2: MDHEN, SYDVKM. The V gene end was trimmed by 5 bases and the J gene end by 5 bases; junction bases not matched to a gene: 5. The CDR3 loop spans 13 amino acids. CDR3 coding DNA: TGTGCCAGCAGTAGCAGGGGGGATACTGAAGCTTTCTTT. Protein: CASSSRGDTEAFF.

The gene calls are TRBV11-2 and TRBJ1-1; 9 bases are a match to TRBD1. There are 18 residues in the CDR3. Per germline, CDR1 SGHAT and CDR2 FQNNGV. V lost 2 bases and J lost 5; bases outside the gene matches: 15. The CDR3 coding sequence is TGTGCCAGCAGCTTAAGGGCCCCGGGACAGGGATGGTTGACTGAAGCTTTCTTT. It translates to CASSLRAPGQGWLTEAFF.

This clonotype was detected a few times. The genes are TRBV12-3 or TRBV12-4 and TRBJ2-4; D gene uncertain. The CDR3 spans 16 residues. V was clipped by 5 bases and J by 0 bases, with 14 bases between them. CDR3 protein: CASSPDGDLAKNIQYF. CDR3 sequence (DNA): TGTGCCAGCAGTCCGGACGGCGATCTAGCCAAAAACATTCAGTACTTC.

This chain uses TRBV13 with TRBJ2-7; 9 bases fit TRBD1. The CDR3 extends over 15 amino acids. The germline V gene has CDR1 PRHDT and CDR2 FYEKMQ (reference sequence). J was trimmed by 4 bases and V by 5 bases; bases with no gene match: 9. The CDR3 region is CASSTPTGGIYEQYF. The CDR3 DNA reads as TGTGCCAGCAGCACCCCGACAGGGGGAATATACGAGCAGTACTTC.

This clonotype was found a few times. V and J are TRBV19 and TRBJ2-7; the match to TRBD2 covers 9 bases. CDR3 size: 15 residues. The V segment lost 3 bases and the J segment 3 bases; nucleotides outside the gene matches: 6. The germline V gene has CDR1 LNHDA and CDR2 SQIVND (reference sequence). CDR3 DNA sequence: TGTGCCAGTAGTATGGCACTAGCGGGTCACTACGAGCAGTACTTC. Encoded protein: CASSMALAGHYEQYF.

For this clonotype: One end of the junction fails to match germline, which may point to a read error. This sequence joins TRBV7-9 and TRBJ2-5; possible D gene TRBD1, 6 bases. This CDR3 comprises 15 residues. Germline-derived CDR1 and CDR2 are SEHNR and FQNEAQ (reference sequence). The CDR3 DNA is TGTGCCTGCAGAAATATTGAGGCAGGGGAAGAGACCCAGTACTTC. It translates to CACRNIEAGEETQYF.

The chain couples TRBV5-1 to TRBJ2-6; D not resolved. CDR1 SGHRS and CDR2 YFSETQ come from the germline V gene. The V gene lost 0 bases and the J gene lost 2 bases, with 6 bases spanning the gap. The length of the CDR3 is 15 residues. CDR3 nucleotides: TGCGCCAGCAGCTTGGCCGATACTGGGGCCAACGTCCTGACTTTC. Translated, it gives CASSLADTGANVLTF.

This clonotype occurred many times. The rearrangement uses TRBV7-3 and TRBJ2-1, with D uncertain. The CDR3 is made up of 11 amino acids. Looked up from germline, CDR1 is SGHTA and CDR2 is FQGTGA. Trimming removed 5 bases at V and 7 bases at J, with 6 bases between. The CDR3 reads CASSAGNEQFF. The CDR3 bases are TGTGCCAGCAGCGCCGGTAATGAGCAGTTCTTC.

Turning to this clonotype: This CDR3 fails to terminate in the conserved phenylalanine or tryptophan, so it likely reflects a read error. The chain combines TRBV9 with TRBJ2-1, with unresolved D. This CDR3 has 17 amino acids. Trimming pared 4 bases from V and 5 bases from J, leaving 22 bases between. The germline V gene has CDR1 SGDLS and CDR2 YYNGEE. CDR3 protein: CASSSPPLGSINNEQFI. CDR3 DNA sequence: TGTGCCAGCAGCTCCCCTCCCCTCGGCAGTATCAACAATGAGCAGTTCATC.

The rearrangement uses TRBV12-3 or TRBV12-4 and TRBJ1-1, with unresolved D. This CDR3 comprises 13 residues. The ends were cut back, 4 bases at V and 2 bases at J, with 8 bases in the middle. The CDR3 DNA reads TGTGCCAGCAGTTCTGCCAGAAACACTGAAGCTTTCTTT. It encodes CASSSARNTEAFF.

This clonotype was observed a handful of times. This chain joins TRBV28 and TRBJ1-5; D uncertain. Trimming removed 2 bases at V and 3 bases at J, with 11 bases between. This CDR3 spans 15 amino acids. From germline, CDR1 is MDHEN and CDR2 SYDVKM. CDR3: CASSLGIGFNQPQHF. DNA of the CDR3: TGTGCCAGCAGTTTAGGCATTGGTTTCAATCAGCCCCAGCATTTT.

The J gene is TRBJ1-1, the V gene TRBV6-1; D unclear. The V gene lost 8 bases and the J gene lost 2 bases, with 6 bases spanning the gap. The CDR3 extends over 11 amino acids. Germline V lookup: CDR1 MNHNS, CDR2 SASEGT. CDR3 region: CASRHNTEAFF. The DNA of the CDR3 is TGTGCCAGCCGCCACAACACTGAAGCTTTCTTT.